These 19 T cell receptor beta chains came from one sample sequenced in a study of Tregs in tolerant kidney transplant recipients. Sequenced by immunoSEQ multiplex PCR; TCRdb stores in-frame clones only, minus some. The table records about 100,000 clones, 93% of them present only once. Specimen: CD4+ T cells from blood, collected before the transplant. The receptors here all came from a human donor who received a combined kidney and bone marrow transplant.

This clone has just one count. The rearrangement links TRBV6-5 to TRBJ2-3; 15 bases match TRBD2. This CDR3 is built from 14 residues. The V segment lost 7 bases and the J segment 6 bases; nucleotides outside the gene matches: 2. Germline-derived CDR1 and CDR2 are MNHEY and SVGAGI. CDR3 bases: TGTGCCAGCATGGGACTAGCGGGGGGTGATACGCAGTATTTT. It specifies CASMGLAGGDTQYF.

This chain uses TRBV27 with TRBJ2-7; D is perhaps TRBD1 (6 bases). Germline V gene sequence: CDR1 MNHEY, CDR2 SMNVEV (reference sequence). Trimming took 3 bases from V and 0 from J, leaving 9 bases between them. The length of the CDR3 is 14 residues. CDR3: CASSFRTVSYEQYF. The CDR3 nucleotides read TGTGCCAGCAGTTTTCGGACAGTCTCCTACGAGCAGTACTTC.

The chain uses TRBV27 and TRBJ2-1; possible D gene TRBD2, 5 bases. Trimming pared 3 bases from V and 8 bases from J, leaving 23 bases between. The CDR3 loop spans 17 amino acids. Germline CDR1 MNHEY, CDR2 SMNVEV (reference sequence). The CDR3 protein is CASSFRTDYQFRDEQFF. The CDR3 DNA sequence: TGTGCCAGCAGTTTCCGCACTGACTACCAATTTAGGGATGAGCAGTTCTTC.

The CDR3 loop is CASTRTGTRYGYTF. Here the CDR3 DNA reads TGTGCCAGTACTCGGACCGGGACACGGTATGGCTACACCTTC. The chain joins TRBV19 to TRBJ1-2; maybe TRBD1 (6 bases). Trimming cost V 7 bases and J 5 bases, with 17 bases left between them. The germline CDR1 and CDR2 sequences are LNHDA and SQIVND (reference sequence). The CDR3 covers 14 residues.

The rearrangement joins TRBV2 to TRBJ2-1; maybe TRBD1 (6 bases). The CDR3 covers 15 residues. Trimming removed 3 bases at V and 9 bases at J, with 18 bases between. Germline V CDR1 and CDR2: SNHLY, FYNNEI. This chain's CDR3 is CASSDRRLSRGEQFF. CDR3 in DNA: TGTGCCAGCAGTGATAGGAGGTTGTCCAGGGGTGAGCAGTTCTTC.

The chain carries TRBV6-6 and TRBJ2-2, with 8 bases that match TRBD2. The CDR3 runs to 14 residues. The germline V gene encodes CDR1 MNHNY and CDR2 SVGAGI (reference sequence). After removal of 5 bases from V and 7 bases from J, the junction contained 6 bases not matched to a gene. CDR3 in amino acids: CASSQTSAHGELFF. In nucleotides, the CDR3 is TGTGCCAGCAGTCAGACTAGCGCCCACGGGGAGCTGTTTTTT.

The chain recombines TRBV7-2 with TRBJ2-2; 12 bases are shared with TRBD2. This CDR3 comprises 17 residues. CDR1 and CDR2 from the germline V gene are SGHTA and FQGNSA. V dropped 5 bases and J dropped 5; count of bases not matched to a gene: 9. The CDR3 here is CASSPSGRALMTGELFF. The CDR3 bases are TGTGCCAGCAGCCCTAGCGGGAGGGCCTTAATGACCGGGGAGCTGTTTTTT.

CDR3 DNA sequence: TGTGATCACTCTGGGGCCAACGTCCTGACTTTC. The encoded protein is CDHSGANVLTF. The chain has TRBV6-9 and TRBJ2-6; D gene ambiguous. CDR1 MNHGY and CDR2 SVAAGI come from the germline V gene. The CDR3 loop spans 11 amino acids.

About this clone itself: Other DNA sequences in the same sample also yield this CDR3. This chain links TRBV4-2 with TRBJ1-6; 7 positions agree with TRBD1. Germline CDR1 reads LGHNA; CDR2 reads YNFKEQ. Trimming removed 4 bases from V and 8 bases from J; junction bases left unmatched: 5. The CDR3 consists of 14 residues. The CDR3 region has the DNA TGTGCCAGCAGCCCTGGACAGGTTTATTCACCCCTCCACTTT. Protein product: CASSPGQVYSPLHF.

CDR3 sequence: CASSSRTGGNEQYF. The DNA of the CDR3 is TGTGCCAGCAGCTCCAGGACAGGGGGCAACGAGCAGTACTTC. The chain joins TRBV7-2 to TRBJ2-7; 11 nucleotides match TRBD1. This CDR3 is 14 amino acids long. V lost 4 bases to trimming and J lost 5 bases; unmatched junction nucleotides: 4. The germline V gene has CDR1 SGHTA and CDR2 FQGNSA.

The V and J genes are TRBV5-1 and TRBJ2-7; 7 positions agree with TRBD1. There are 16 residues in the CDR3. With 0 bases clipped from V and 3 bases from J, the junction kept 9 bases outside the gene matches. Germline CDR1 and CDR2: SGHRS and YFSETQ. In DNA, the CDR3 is TGCGCCAGCAGCTTGGGCTTCGGGACAGAGATCTACGAGCAGTACTTC. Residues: CASSLGFGTEIYEQYF. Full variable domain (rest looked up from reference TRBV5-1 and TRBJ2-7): KAGVTQTPRYLIKTRGQQVTLSCSPISGHRSVSWYQQTPGQGLQFLFEYFSETQRNKGNFPGRFSGRQFSNSRSEMNVSTLELGDSALYLCASSLGFGTEIYEQYFGPGTRLTVT.

The CDR3 DNA is TGTGCCAGCAGCTTGACACCATCTAAAGATGAGCAGTTCTTC. Translation gives CASSLTPSKDEQFF. This chain uses TRBV11-3 with TRBJ2-1; D unclear. This CDR3 has 14 amino acids. CDR1 is SGHNT, CDR2 YENEEA, per germline. Trimming cost V 3 bases and J 8 bases, with 14 bases left between them.

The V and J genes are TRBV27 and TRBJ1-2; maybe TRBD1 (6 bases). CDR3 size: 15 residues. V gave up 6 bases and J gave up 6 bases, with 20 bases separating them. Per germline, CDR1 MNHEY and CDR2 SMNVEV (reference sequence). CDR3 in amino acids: CASSRWDTRTHGYTF. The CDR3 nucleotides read TGTGCCAGCAGCCGATGGGACACAAGGACCCATGGCTACACCTTC.

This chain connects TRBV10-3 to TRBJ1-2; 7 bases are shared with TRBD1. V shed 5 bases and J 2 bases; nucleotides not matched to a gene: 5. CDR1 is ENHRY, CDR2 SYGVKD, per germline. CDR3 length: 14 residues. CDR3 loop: CAISTHRGNYGYTF. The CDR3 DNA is TGTGCCATCAGTACACACAGGGGAAACTATGGCTACACCTTC.

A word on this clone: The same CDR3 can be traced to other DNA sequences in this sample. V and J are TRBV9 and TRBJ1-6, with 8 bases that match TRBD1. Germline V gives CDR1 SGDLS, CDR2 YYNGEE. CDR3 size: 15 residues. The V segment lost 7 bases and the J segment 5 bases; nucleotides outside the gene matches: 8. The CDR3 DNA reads TGTGCCAGCGGATCACAGGGGGACCATAATTCACCCCTCCACTTT. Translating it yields CASGSQGDHNSPLHF.

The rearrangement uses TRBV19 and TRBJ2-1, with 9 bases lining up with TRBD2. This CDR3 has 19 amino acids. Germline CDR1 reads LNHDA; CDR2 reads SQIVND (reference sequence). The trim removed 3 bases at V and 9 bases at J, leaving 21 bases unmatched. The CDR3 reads CASSILGQVLAGPRVEQFF. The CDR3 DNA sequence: TGTGCCAGTAGTATTCTAGGACAGGTACTAGCGGGCCCCAGGGTTGAGCAGTTCTTC.

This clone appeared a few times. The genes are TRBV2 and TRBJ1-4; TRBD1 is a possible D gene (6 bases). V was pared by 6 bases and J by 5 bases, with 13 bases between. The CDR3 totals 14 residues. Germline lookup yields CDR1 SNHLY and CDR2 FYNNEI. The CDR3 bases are TGTGCCAGCAGAACGACAGGTGGGAATGAAAAACTGTTTTTT. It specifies CASRTTGGNEKLFF.

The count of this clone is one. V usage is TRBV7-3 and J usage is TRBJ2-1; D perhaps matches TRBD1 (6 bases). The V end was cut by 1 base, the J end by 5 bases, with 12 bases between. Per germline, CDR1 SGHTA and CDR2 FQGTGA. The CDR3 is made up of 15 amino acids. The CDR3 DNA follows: TGTGCCAGCAGCTTAAGTGGGGGCTCGAACAATGAGCAGTTCTTC. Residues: CASSLSGGSNNEQFF.

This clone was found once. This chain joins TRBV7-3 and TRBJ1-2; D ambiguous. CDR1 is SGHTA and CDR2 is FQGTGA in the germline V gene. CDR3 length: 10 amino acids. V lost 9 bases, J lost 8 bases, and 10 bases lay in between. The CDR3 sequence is CASRLRGYTF. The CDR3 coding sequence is TGTGCCAGTCGGTTGAGGGGCTACACCTTC.